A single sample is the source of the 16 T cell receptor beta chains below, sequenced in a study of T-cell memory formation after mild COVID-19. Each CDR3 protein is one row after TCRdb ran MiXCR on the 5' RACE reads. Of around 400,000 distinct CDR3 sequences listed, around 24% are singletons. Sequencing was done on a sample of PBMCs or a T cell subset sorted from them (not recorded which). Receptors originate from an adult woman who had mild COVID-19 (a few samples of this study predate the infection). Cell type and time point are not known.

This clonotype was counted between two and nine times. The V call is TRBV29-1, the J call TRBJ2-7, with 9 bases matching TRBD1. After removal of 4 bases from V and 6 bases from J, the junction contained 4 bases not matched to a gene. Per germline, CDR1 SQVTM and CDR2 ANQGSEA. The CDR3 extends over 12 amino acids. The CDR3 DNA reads TGCAGCGTTGTGAGGACAGGGGTCGAGCAGTACTTC. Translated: CSVVRTGVEQYF.

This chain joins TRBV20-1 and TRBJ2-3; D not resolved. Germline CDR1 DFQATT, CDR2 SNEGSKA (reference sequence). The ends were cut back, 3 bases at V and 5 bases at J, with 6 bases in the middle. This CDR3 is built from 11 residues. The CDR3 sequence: CSASHGDTQYF. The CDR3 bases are TGCAGTGCTAGCCATGGAGATACGCAGTATTTT.

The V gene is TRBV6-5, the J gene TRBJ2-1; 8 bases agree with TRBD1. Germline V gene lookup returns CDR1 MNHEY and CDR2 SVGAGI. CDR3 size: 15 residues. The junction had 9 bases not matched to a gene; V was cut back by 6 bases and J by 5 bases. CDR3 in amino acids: CASSRGQVTNNEQFF. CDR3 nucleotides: TGTGCCAGCAGCCGGGGACAGGTCACCAACAATGAGCAGTTCTTC.

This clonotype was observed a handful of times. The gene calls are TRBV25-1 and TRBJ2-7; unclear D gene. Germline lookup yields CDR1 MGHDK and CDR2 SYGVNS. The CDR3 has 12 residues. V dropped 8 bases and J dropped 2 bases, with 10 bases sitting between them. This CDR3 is CASGHSAYEQYF. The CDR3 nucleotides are TGTGCCAGCGGGCACTCTGCCTACGAGCAGTACTTC.

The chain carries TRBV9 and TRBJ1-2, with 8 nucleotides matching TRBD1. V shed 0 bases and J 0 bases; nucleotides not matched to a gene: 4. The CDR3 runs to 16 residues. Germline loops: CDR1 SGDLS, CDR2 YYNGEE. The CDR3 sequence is CASSVGAGGPNYGYTF. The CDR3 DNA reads TGTGCCAGCAGCGTAGGGGCAGGGGGCCCTAACTATGGCTACACCTTC.

CDR3: CATRLWGDADTQYF. CDR3 DNA sequence: TGTGCCACCAGGCTCTGGGGGGACGCAGATACGCAGTATTTT. This chain connects TRBV15 to TRBJ2-3; the D gene is possibly TRBD2 (6 bases). V gave up 6 bases and J gave up 4 bases, with 14 bases separating them. From germline, CDR1 is LNHNV and CDR2 YYDKDF (reference sequence). This CDR3 spans 14 amino acids.

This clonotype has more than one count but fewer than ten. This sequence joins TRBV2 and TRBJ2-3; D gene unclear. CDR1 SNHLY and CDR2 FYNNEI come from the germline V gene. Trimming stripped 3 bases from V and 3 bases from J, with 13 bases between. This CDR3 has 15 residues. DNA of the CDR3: TGTGCCAGCAGTGATTCGGGCTTGGGGACAGATACGCAGTATTTT. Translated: CASSDSGLGTDTQYF.

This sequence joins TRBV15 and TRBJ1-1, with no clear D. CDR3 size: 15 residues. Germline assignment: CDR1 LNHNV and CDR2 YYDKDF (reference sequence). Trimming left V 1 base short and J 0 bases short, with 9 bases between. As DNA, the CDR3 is TGTGCCACCAGCAGAGGGGCAGCAATGAACACTGAAGCTTTCTTT. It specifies CATSRGAAMNTEAFF.

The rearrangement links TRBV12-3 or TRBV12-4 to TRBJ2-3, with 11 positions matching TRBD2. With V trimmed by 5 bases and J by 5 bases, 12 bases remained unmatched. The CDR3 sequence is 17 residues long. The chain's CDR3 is CASSILAGGRFRDTQYF. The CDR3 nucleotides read TGTGCCAGCAGTATCTTAGCGGGGGGGCGTTTTAGAGATACGCAGTATTTT.

The chain's CDR3 is CATSDRGLAGVGEQFF. CDR3 in DNA: TGTGCCACCAGTGACCGTGGACTAGCGGGAGTCGGTGAGCAGTTCTTC. V gene TRBV24-1 combines with J gene TRBJ2-1; 13 positions agree with TRBD2. CDR1 and CDR2 from the germline V gene are KGHDR and SFDVKD. V shed 4 bases, J shed 9 bases, and the junction held 8 bases outside the gene matches. The CDR3 is made up of 16 amino acids.

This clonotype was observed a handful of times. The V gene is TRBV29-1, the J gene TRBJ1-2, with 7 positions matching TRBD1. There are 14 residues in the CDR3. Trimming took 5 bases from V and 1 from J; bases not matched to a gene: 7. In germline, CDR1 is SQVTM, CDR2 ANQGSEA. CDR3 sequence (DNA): TGCAGCGTTCGAACAGGGGATAGTAACTATGGCTACACCTTC. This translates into CSVRTGDSNYGYTF. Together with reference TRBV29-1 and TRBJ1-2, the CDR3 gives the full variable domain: SAVISQKPSRDICQRGTSLTIQCQVDSQVTMMFWYRQQPGQSLTLIATANQGSEATYESGFVIDKFPISRPNLTFSTLTVSNMSPEDSSIYLCSVRTGDSNYGYTFGSGTRLTVV.

The CDR3 is CASVPAGVTYNEQFF. The CDR3, as DNA: TGTGCCAGCGTACCGGCAGGGGTCACGTACAATGAGCAGTTCTTC. The V and J genes are TRBV7-8 and TRBJ2-1; D is perhaps TRBD1 (6 bases). This CDR3 is built from 15 residues. The germline gives CDR1 SGHVS, CDR2 FQNEAQ. V lost 8 bases and J 4 bases, leaving 18 bases between the germline ends.

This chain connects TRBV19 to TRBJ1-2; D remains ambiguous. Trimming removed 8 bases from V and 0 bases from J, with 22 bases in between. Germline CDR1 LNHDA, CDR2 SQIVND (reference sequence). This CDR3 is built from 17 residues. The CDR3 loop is CASDGRGLEGSNYGYTF. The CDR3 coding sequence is TGTGCCAGTGACGGTCGGGGTTTGGAGGGATCTAACTATGGCTACACCTTC.

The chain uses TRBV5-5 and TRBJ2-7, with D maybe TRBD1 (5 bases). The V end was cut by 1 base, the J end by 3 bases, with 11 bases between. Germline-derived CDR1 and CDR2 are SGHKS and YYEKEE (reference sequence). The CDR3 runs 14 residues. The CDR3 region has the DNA TGTGCCAGCAGCTTGACCAGGGCGTACTACGAGCAGTACTTC. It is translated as CASSLTRAYYEQYF. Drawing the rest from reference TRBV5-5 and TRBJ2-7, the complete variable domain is DAGVTQSPTHLIKTRGQQVTLRCSPISGHKSVSWYQQVLGQGPQFIFQYYEKEERGRGNFPDRFSARQFPNYSSELNVNALLLGDSALYLCASSLTRAYYEQYFGPGTRLTVT.

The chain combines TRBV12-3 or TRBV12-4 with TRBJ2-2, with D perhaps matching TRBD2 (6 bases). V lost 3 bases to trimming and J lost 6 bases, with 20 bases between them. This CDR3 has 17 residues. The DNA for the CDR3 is TGTGCCAGCAGTTTTTCGGGGGACTCCAACAGAGCCGGGGAGCTGTTTTTT. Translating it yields CASSFSGDSNRAGELFF.

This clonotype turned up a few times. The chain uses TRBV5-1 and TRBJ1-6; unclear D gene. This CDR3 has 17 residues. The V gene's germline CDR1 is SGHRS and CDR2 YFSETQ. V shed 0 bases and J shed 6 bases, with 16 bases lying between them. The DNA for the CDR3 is TGCGCCAGCAGCTTGGGTGGCCAGTTACTCCCTAATTCACCCCTCCACTTT. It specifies CASSLGGQLLPNSPLHF.